Described below is a single TCR beta chain sequence and its context. The data belong to a study of blood T cell repertoires in COVID-19. Study-level information: T cells, B-cell-depleted T cells, or PBMCs provided the cDNA or gDNA that served as material.

Profiling relied on immunoSEQ multiplex PCR, and the TCRdb table lists in-frame clones only, not all of them. The profile shows around 150,000 clones, approximately 95% of them singletons. This CDR3 spans 14 amino acids. Per the germline V gene, CDR1 is SGHRS and CDR2 is YFSETQ. The trim removed 0 bases at V and 9 bases at J, leaving 9 bases unmatched. V is TRBV5-1 and J is TRBJ2-7; 7 bases align to TRBD2. Sample: peripheral blood. The clonotype comes from a woman in her fifties or sixties with COVID-19, enrolled during active disease. CDR3: CASSLVSGGQGQYF. Here the CDR3 DNA reads TGCGCCAGCAGCTTGGTTTCGGGGGGTCAAGGGCAGTACTTC.